A selection of T cell receptor beta chains follows, all from one sample in a study of T cell responses to AZD1222 COVID-19 vaccine. The data were produced by immunoSEQ multiplex PCR, yet TCRdb's version contains in-frame clones alone and is incomplete. The table has around 170,000 clones, around nine tenths seen once. The sample here was peripheral blood, taken on day 0 of AZD1222 vaccination. These receptors came from an adult in good health. Each CDR3 is given with its conserved first and last residue. D genes are given only for firm matches. Not all rows give a size; the values are once, few, many and, for expanded clones, a class.

CDR3,DNA,V,J,D,size
CASSLTLWGAKTQYF,TGTGCCAGCAGCCTCACCCTGTGGGGGGCTAAGACCCAGTACTTC,TRBV13,TRBJ2-5,-,-
CASSQDLTGYNEQFF,TGCGCCAGCAGCCAAGACCTTACAGGCTACAATGAGCAGTTCTTC,TRBV4-1,TRBJ2-1,-,-
CASSFIWGVNTGELFF,TGTGCCAGCAGTTTTATATGGGGAGTGAACACCGGGGAGCTGTTTTTT,TRBV6-2/TRBV6-3,TRBJ2-2,-,-
CASSLGTGNTEAFF,TGTGCCAGCAGCTTAGGGACAGGGAACACTGAAGCTTTCTTT,TRBV7-8,TRBJ1-1,TRBD1,-
CASSPGRQARGEAFF,TGTGCCAGCAGCCCCGGTAGACAGGCTCGGGGTGAAGCTTTCTTT,TRBV11-3,TRBJ1-1,-,-
CASSPLPGGQNIQYF,TGTGCCAGCAGCCCCCTACCCGGGGGCCAAAACATTCAGTACTTC,TRBV9,TRBJ2-4,-,-
CASSTINYGYTF,TGTGCCAGCAGTACTATTAACTATGGCTACACCTTC,TRBV28,TRBJ1-2,-,-
CASSPETAYGYTF,TGTGCCAGCAGTCCCGAGACAGCCTATGGCTACACCTTC,TRBV28,TRBJ1-2,-,-
CASSRDRNQPQHF,TGTGCCAGCAGTCGGGACAGGAATCAGCCCCAGCATTTT,TRBV12-3/TRBV12-4,TRBJ1-5,TRBD1,-
CASSHGGDYQPQHF,TGTGCCAGCAGTCACGGGGGTGACTATCAGCCCCAGCATTTT,TRBV27,TRBJ1-5,-,-
CASSLEGWGVANYGYTF,TGTGCCAGCAGCTTAGAGGGTTGGGGGGTAGCTAACTATGGCTACACCTTC,TRBV7-2,TRBJ1-2,-,-
CASSPWTDTNTGELFF,TGTGCCAGCAGCCCATGGACGGATACGAACACCGGGGAGCTGTTTTTT,TRBV7-2,TRBJ2-2,-,-
CASRRQPARGNQPQHF,TGTGCCAGCAGAAGACAACCCGCTAGAGGCAATCAGCCCCAGCATTTT,TRBV28,TRBJ1-5,-,-
CASSILAGAPRAQYF,TGTGCCAGCAGCATACTAGCGGGGGCCCCCCGAGCGCAGTATTTT,TRBV7-8,TRBJ2-3,TRBD2,-
CASRVTGFLGEQYF,TGTGCCAGCAGGGTCACGGGGTTCTTAGGGGAGCAGTACTTC,TRBV6-5,TRBJ2-7,-,-
CASELVIDYGYTF,TGTGCCAGTGAGCTGGTGATAGACTATGGCTACACCTTC,TRBV2,TRBJ1-2,-,-
CASSLSEEPNYGYTF,TGTGCCAGCAGCTTGAGCGAGGAACCTAACTATGGCTACACCTTC,TRBV7-2,TRBJ1-2,-,once
CASSELGENSPLHF,TGCGCCAGCAGTGAGTTAGGGGAAAATTCACCCCTCCACTTT,TRBV10-2,TRBJ1-6,-,-